These T cell receptor beta chains were read from a single sample in a study of Graves' ophthalmopathy and Graves' hyperthyroidism. Each CDR3 protein is one row after TCRdb ran MiXCR on the multiplex PCR reads. Of hundreds of thousands of distinct CDR3 sequences in the sample, over 13% are singletons; the top ten hold 9.8%. The material sequenced was blood. The receptors stem from a woman younger than 45 with Graves' ophthalmopathy. Each CDR3 is given with its conserved first and last residue. A D gene is named only where the DNA matches it firmly. For some rows the clone size is stated as once, few or many, or as a class when expanded; others skip it.

TRBJ2-7,many,TRBV28,NA,13,CASEGRGRNEQYF,TGTGCCAGCGAGGGAAGGGGTAGGAACGAGCAGTACTTC
TRBJ2-5,many,TRBV20-1,NA,16,CSARDQAGRTGGTQYF,TGCAGTGCTAGAGATCAGGCCGGACGAACCGGGGGGACCCAGTACTTC
TRBJ1-1,many,TRBV12-3/TRBV12-4,NA,14,CASSLEIGNTEAFF,TGTGCCAGCAGTTTAGAGATCGGGAACACTGAAGCTTTCTTT
TRBJ2-7,few,TRBV3-1,TRBD1,14,CASSWGQPLNEQYF,TGTGCCAGCAGCTGGGGACAGCCTTTGAACGAGCAGTACTTC
TRBJ1-3,few,TRBV11-2,NA,16,CASSGPTGRSGNTIYF,TGTGCCAGCAGCGGCCCGACAGGCCGCTCTGGAAACACCATATATTTT
TRBJ1-6,many,TRBV6-1,NA,13,CASRTHHNSPLHF,TGTGCCAGCAGGACACACCATAATTCACCCCTCCACTTT
TRBJ2-7,many,TRBV6-1,NA,14,CASAVDSISYEQYF,TGTGCCAGCGCAGTGGACAGCATTAGCTACGAGCAGTACTTC
TRBJ2-2,many,TRBV24-1,TRBD2,17,CATSDLPSGVNTGELFF,TGTGCCACCAGTGATTTGCCGAGCGGGGTGAACACCGGGGAGCTGTTTTTT
TRBJ2-5,many,TRBV20-1,NA,13,CSARSGSRGTQYF,TGCAGTGCTAGGTCTGGATCTCGGGGGACCCAGTACTTC
TRBJ1-1,few,TRBV3-1,TRBD1,14,CASTQGALFTEAFF,TGTGCCAGCACTCAGGGGGCTTTGTTCACTGAAGCTTTCTTT
TRBJ1-5,many,TRBV12-3/TRBV12-4,NA,14,CASSGTDWDQPQHF,TGTGCCAGCAGTGGGACGGACTGGGATCAGCCCCAGCATTTT
TRBJ2-7,many,TRBV27,TRBD1,16,CASSSYRDRSFYEQYF,TGTGCCAGCAGTTCCTACCGGGACAGGAGTTTCTACGAGCAGTACTTC
TRBJ1-5,many,TRBV6-5,NA,13,CASLGRGDQPQHF,TGTGCCAGCCTAGGTCGGGGCGATCAGCCCCAGCATTTT
TRBJ2-2,few,TRBV2,NA,14,CASSDVLSTGELFF,TGTGCCAGCAGTGATGTCCTTAGTACCGGGGAGCTGTTTTTT
TRBJ2-5,many,TRBV19,TRBD1,15,CASSLWDSHQETQYF,TGTGCCAGTAGTCTTTGGGACAGCCACCAAGAGACCCAGTACTTC
TRBJ2-7,many,TRBV6-1,TRBD1,12,CAGGQGTYEQYF,TGTGCCGGAGGACAGGGGACCTACGAGCAGTACTTC
TRBJ1-1,many,TRBV20-1,TRBD1,13,CSAPGQDFAEAFF,TGCAGTGCTCCGGGACAGGATTTCGCTGAAGCTTTCTTT
TRBJ2-5,NA,TRBV5-1,TRBD1,16,CASSLVPTGTGETQYF,TGCGCCAGCAGCTTGGTTCCGACAGGGACCGGAGAGACCCAGTACTTC
TRBJ2-7,many,TRBV9,TRBD1,14,CASSPRQGNHEQYF,TGTGCCAGCAGCCCTCGACAGGGTAACCACGAGCAGTACTTC
TRBJ2-5,NA,TRBV7-2,TRBD1,15,CASSLVDRGGETQYF,TGTGCCAGCAGCTTAGTAGACAGGGGAGGTGAGACCCAGTACTTC
TRBJ2-7,NA,TRBV20-1,TRBD1,15,CSANGRDRVSYEQYF,TGCAGTGCGAACGGCCGGGACAGGGTATCCTACGAGCAGTACTTC
TRBJ2-2,many,TRBV30,NA,13,CAWIIANTGELFF,TGTGCCTGGATCATAGCGAACACCGGGGAGCTGTTTTTT
TRBJ2-5,few,TRBV28,NA,15,CASELRGTGQETQYF,TGTGCCAGCGAGTTAAGGGGAACAGGACAAGAGACCCAGTACTTC
TRBJ1-1,many,TRBV5-1,NA,14,CASSSLTGGTEAFF,TGCGCCAGCAGCTCCCTGACGGGCGGCACTGAAGCTTTCTTT
TRBJ1-1,many,TRBV2,NA,15,CASKSEGGFGTEAFF,TGTGCCAGCAAATCGGAGGGGGGTTTCGGCACTGAAGCTTTCTTT
TRBJ2-7,many,TRBV28,TRBD2,15,CASSSHSGGIYEQYF,TGTGCCAGCAGCTCACATAGCGGGGGGATCTACGAGCAGTACTTC
TRBJ1-6,NA,TRBV5-5,NA,15,CASSLTTGTLSPLHF,TGTGCCAGCAGCTTGACCACCGGGACGCTTTCACCCCTCCACTTT
TRBJ1-2,many,TRBV12-3/TRBV12-4,NA,14,CASSPMGATSGYTF,TGTGCCAGCAGTCCCATGGGGGCCACGAGTGGCTACACCTTC
TRBJ1-1,many,TRBV7-9,NA,15,CASSAIGTANTEAFF,TGTGCCAGCAGCGCCATAGGGACGGCGAACACTGAAGCTTTCTTT
TRBJ2-2,NA,TRBV11-3,NA,15,CASSLNFDGSGELFF,TGTGCCAGCAGCTTAAATTTTGACGGATCTGGGGAGCTGTTTTTT
TRBJ1-1,many,TRBV15,NA,15,CATSRDLREWTEAFF,TGTGCCACCAGCAGAGATCTCAGGGAATGGACTGAAGCTTTCTTT
TRBJ2-5,many,TRBV3-1,NA,13,CASSYTAQETQYF,TGTGCCAGCAGTTACACTGCCCAAGAGACCCAGTACTTC
TRBJ1-6,many,TRBV28,TRBD1,14,CASSPDRGYSPLHF,TGTGCCAGCAGCCCAGACAGGGGATATTCACCCCTCCACTTT
TRBJ1-5,many,TRBV15,NA,13,CATSRDPVQPQHF,TGTGCCACCAGCAGAGATCCGGTTCAGCCCCAGCATTTT
TRBJ2-4,NA,TRBV20-1,TRBD1,13,CSANRGGLNIKYF,TGCAGTGCCAACAGGGGCGGCCTCAACATTAAGTACTTC